This paragraph reports one TCR beta chain. Its antigen is unidentified. The CDR3 length is 15 residues. V was pared by 4 bases and J by 4 bases, with 14 bases between. In germline, CDR1 is GTSNPN, CDR2 SVGIG (reference sequence). The sample is drawn from a study of CD8+ T cells in alopecia areata. About the study: Tofacitinib was given for 6 to 18 months, then stopped for 6 months. General study findings and limits: Scalp samples also yield sequences of resident alphabeta T cells from normal skin. Relative to mice, TCR sharing across patients was less clear, a difference possibly HLA-related.

It was cDNA, reverse transcribed from extracted RNA, that served as the sequencing template. The repertoire was sequenced with immunoSEQ multiplex PCR; TCRdb's copy has only in-frame clones and lacks some. This repertoire shows 150,000 to 200,000 clones, 45% to 75% found once; its top ten account for 3% to 3.5%. Treatment meaning: oral pan-JAK inhibitor, 5-10 mg twice daily. This chain connects TRBV30 to TRBJ1-6; a possible D gene is TRBD1 (5 bases). Material: CD4+ T cells sorted from blood, obtained at week 4, from a patient treated with tofacitinib. This clonotype was sampled from a human donor with alopecia areata. In nucleotides, the CDR3 is TGTGCCTGGACTGCCCGGGGCAGTTATAATTCACCCCTCCACTTT. Translation: CAWTARGSYNSPLHF.